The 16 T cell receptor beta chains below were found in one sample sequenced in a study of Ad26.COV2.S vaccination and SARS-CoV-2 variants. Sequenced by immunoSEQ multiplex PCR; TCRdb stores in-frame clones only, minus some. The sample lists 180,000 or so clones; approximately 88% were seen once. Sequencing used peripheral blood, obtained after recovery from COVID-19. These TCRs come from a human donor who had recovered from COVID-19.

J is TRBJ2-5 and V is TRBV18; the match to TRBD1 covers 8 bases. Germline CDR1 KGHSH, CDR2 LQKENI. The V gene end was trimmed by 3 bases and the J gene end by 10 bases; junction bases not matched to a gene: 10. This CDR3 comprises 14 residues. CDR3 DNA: TGTGCCAGCTCACCGAGGACAGGGTGGGAGGACCAGTACTTC. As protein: CASSPRTGWEDQYF.

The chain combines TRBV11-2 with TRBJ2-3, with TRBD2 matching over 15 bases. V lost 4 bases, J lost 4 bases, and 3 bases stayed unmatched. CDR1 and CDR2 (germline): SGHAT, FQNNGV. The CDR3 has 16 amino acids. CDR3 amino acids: CASSSGTSGGPDTQYF. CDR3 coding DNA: TGTGCCAGCAGCTCCGGGACTAGCGGGGGGCCAGATACGCAGTATTTT.

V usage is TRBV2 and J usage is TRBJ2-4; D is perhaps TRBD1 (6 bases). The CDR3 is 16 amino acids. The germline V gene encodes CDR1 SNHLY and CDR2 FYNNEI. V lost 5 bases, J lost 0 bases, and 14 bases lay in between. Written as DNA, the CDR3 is TGTGCCAGCAGTTGGACAGAGGCAGGAGCCAAAAACATTCAGTACTTC. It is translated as CASSWTEAGAKNIQYF.

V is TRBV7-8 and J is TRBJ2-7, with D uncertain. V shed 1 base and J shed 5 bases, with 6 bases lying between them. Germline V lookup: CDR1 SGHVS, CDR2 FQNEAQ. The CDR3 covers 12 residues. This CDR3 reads CASSLGLDEQYF. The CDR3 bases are TGTGCCAGCAGCTTAGGGCTAGACGAGCAGTACTTC.

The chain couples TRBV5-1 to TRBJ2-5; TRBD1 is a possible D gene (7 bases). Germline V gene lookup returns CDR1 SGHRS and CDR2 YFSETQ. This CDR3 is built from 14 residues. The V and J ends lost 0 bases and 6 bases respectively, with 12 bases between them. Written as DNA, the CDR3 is TGCGCCAGCAGCTTGGAGGAGGGGGCGAAGACCCAGTACTTC. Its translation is CASSLEEGAKTQYF.

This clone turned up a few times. The CDR3 loop reads CASSQAGEGGRNQPQHF. For the CDR3, the DNA is TGCGCCAGCAGCCAAGCTGGCGAAGGGGGGCGCAATCAGCCCCAGCATTTT. The chain links TRBV10-1 to TRBJ1-5, with a possible D match to TRBD1 (6 bases). Germline assignment: CDR1 WNHNN and CDR2 SYGVQD (reference sequence). The CDR3 has 17 amino acids. V was clipped by 6 bases and J by 2 bases, with 20 bases between them.

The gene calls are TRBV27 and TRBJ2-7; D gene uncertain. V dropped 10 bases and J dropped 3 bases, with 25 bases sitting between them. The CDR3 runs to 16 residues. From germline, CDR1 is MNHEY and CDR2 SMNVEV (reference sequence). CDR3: CATIPVEPELVYEQYF. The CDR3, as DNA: TGTGCCACCATCCCGGTTGAACCTGAGTTAGTCTACGAGCAGTACTTC.

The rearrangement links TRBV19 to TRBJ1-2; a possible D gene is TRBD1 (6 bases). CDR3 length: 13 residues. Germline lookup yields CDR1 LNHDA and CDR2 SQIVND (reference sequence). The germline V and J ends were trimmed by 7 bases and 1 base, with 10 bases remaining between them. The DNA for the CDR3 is TGTGCCAGTAAGGCAGGGGATAACTATGGCTACACCTTC. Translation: CASKAGDNYGYTF.

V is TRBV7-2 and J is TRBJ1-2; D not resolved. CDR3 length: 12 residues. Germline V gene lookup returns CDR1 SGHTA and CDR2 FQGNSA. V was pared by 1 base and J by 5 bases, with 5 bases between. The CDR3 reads CASSLEEYGYTF. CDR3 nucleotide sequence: TGTGCCAGCAGCTTAGAGGAATATGGCTACACCTTC.

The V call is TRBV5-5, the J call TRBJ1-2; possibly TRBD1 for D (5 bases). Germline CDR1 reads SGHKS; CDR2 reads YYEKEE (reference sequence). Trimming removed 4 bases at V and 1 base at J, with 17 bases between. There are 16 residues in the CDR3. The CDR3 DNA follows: TGTGCCAGCAGCGGGGGTAGCAGGACCCTTAACTATGGCTACACCTTC. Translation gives CASSGGSRTLNYGYTF.

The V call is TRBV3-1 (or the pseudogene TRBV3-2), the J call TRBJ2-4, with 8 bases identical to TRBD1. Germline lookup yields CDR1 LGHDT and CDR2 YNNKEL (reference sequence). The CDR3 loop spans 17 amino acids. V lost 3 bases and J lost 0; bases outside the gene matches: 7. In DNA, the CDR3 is TGTGCCAGCAGCCATGACAGGGGAAGGTTAGCCAAAAACATTCAGTACTTC. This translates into CASSHDRGRLAKNIQYF.

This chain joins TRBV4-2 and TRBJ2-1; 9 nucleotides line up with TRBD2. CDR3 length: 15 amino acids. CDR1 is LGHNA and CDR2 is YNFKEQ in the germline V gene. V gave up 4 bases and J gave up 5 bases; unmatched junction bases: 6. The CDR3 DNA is TGTGCCAGCAGCCTAGGACTAGCGACCAACAATGAGCAGTTCTTC. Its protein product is CASSLGLATNNEQFF.

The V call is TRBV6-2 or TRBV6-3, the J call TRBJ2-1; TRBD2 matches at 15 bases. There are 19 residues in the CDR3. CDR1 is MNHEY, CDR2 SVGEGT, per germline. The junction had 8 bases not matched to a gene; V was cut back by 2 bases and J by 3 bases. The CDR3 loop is CASSYPGTSGGLLYNEQFF. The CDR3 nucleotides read TGTGCCAGCAGTTACCCCGGGACTAGCGGGGGGCTTCTCTACAATGAGCAGTTCTTC.

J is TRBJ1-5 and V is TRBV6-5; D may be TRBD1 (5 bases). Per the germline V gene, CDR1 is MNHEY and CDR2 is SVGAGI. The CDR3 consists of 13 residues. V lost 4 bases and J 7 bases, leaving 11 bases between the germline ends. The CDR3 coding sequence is TGTGCCAGCAGTTGGGGGGACGGGCAGCCCCAGCATTTT. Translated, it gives CASSWGDGQPQHF.

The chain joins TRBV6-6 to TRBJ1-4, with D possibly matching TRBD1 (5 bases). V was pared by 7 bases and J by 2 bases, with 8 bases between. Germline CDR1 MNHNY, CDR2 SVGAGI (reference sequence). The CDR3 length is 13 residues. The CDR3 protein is CASIPGTNEKLFF. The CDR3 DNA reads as TGTGCCAGCATCCCAGGGACTAATGAAAAACTGTTTTTT.

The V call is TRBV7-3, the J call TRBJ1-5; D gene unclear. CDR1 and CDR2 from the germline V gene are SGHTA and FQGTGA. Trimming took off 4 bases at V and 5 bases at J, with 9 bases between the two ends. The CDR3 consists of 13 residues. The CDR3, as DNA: TGTGCCAGCAGCTCAGACCGGGATCAGCCCCAGCATTTT. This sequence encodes CASSSDRDQPQHF.